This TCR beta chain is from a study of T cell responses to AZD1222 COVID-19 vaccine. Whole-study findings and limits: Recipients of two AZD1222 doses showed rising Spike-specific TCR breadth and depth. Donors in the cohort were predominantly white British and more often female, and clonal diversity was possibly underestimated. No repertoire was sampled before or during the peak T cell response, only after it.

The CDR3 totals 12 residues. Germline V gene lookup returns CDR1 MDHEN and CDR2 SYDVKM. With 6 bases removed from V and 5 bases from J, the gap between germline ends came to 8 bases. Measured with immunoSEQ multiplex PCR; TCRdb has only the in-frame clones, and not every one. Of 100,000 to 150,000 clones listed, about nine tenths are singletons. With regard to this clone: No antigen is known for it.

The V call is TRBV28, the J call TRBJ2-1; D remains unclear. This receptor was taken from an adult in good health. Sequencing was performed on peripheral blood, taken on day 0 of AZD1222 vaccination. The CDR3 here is CASSHRNNEQFF. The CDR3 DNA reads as TGTGCCAGCAGCCATAGAAACAATGAGCAGTTCTTC.